Each of the 26 T cell receptor beta chains below was sequenced from the same sample in a study of T cell repertoires in cytomegalovirus infection. MiXCR, applied by TCRdb to the reads, yields one record per CDR3 protein. The sample gives around 120,000 distinct CDR3 sequences, around 25% of which show up once; 34% is in the top ten. These TCRs are of unknown antigen specificity. The sequenced sample was PBMCs, sequenced either directly or after in vitro stimulation (not recorded which). Receptors were obtained from a human donor in good health (CMV status not recorded). Some clones in this sample may be carry-over from other donors' samples.

The rearrangement joins TRBV20-1 to TRBJ1-4; a weak D match, TRBD1 (6 bases). This CDR3 has 14 amino acids. Looked up from germline, CDR1 is DFQATT and CDR2 is SNEGSKA (reference sequence). The ends were cut back, 6 bases at V and 7 bases at J, with 18 bases in the middle. The CDR3 bases are TGCAGTGCCCAGGCGGGGGGCGGGAGTGAAAAACTGTTTTTT. It encodes CSAQAGGGSEKLFF.

A few counts support this clonotype. The CDR3 protein is CASSLARSHEQFF. The DNA of the CDR3 is TGTGCCAGCAGCTTAGCAAGGAGCCATGAGCAGTTCTTC. The V gene is TRBV6-2 or TRBV6-3, the J gene TRBJ2-1; D not certain. CDR1 MNHEY and CDR2 SVGEGT come from the germline V gene. Trimming pared 6 bases from V and 8 bases from J, leaving 14 bases between. The CDR3 length is 13 residues.

Ten or more counts support this clonotype. The CDR3 region is CASSQDPGFGTEAFF. The CDR3 DNA sequence: TGCGCCAGCAGCCAAGATCCGGGGTTCGGCACTGAAGCTTTCTTT. The chain is built from TRBV4-1 and TRBJ1-1; the D is unclear. Trimming cost V 0 bases and J 4 bases, with 12 bases left between them. Germline V gives CDR1 MGHRA, CDR2 YSYEKL. The CDR3 spans 15 residues.

This clonotype was seen at least ten times. Germline and junction disagree at one end, which may indicate a read error. V is TRBV7-2 and J is TRBJ2-3, with D unresolved. The germline gives CDR1 SGHTA, CDR2 FQGNSA. This CDR3 is 13 amino acids long. The CDR3 DNA sequence: TGTGCCAGCAGCTTAGGTGACGGAGATACGCATTATTTT. Translated, it gives CASSLGDGDTHYF.

This clonotype was counted many times. The gene calls are TRBV7-2 and TRBJ1-2, with 9 bases identical to TRBD1. This CDR3 contains 15 residues. Germline assignment: CDR1 SGHTA and CDR2 FQGNSA. After removal of 5 bases from V and 8 bases from J, the junction contained 12 bases not matched to a gene. CDR3 in amino acids: CASSPTQQGARGYTF. The CDR3 nucleotides are TGTGCCAGCAGCCCAACTCAACAGGGGGCGCGGGGCTACACCTTC.

This clonotype was detected only a few times. The chain recombines TRBV24-1 with TRBJ2-3, with 7 bases lining up with TRBD1. Germline V gene lookup returns CDR1 KGHDR and CDR2 SFDVKD. With V trimmed by 3 bases and J by 3 bases, 8 bases remained unmatched. CDR3 length: 16 residues. The CDR3 DNA is TGTGCCACCAGTGATAATGACAGGGTCGAAACAGATACGCAGTATTTT. Translated: CATSDNDRVETDTQYF.

This clonotype was picked up a small number of times. The rearrangement links TRBV10-3 to TRBJ2-1; 9 nucleotides align to TRBD2. The germline V gene encodes CDR1 ENHRY and CDR2 SYGVKD. V trimming: 9 bases; J trimming: 8 bases; junction bases outside the gene matches: 8. This CDR3 contains 13 residues. CDR3 in amino acids: CAIRREGLDEQFF. The CDR3 DNA is TGTGCCATTAGGCGGGAGGGCCTTGATGAGCAGTTCTTC.

This clonotype was counted ten times or more. The chain has TRBV7-2 and TRBJ2-7, with D possibly TRBD2 on 6 matching bases. Trimming took 1 base from V and 5 from J, leaving 12 bases between them. CDR1 is SGHTA, CDR2 FQGNSA, per germline. The CDR3 runs to 14 residues. CDR3 coding DNA: TGTGCCAGCAGCTTAGGGAGGGACTCGAACGAGCAGTACGTC. Protein product: CASSLGRDSNEQYV.

This clonotype has only a few counts. The chain joins TRBV7-8 to TRBJ1-2; D call uncertain. This CDR3 has 12 residues. Germline V gene data show CDR1 as SGHVS and CDR2 as FQNEAQ. V was pared by 5 bases and J by 6 bases, with 10 bases between. CDR3 coding DNA: TGTGCCAGCAGCCCGAGCGGGGATGGCTACACCTTC. This sequence encodes CASSPSGDGYTF.

This clonotype was detected only a few times. The V gene is TRBV5-4, the J gene TRBJ2-5; D perhaps matches TRBD2 (5 bases). There are 13 residues in the CDR3. Germline-derived CDR1 and CDR2 are SGHNT and YYREEE (reference sequence). The V end was cut by 6 bases, the J end by 4 bases, with 13 bases between. The CDR3 coding sequence is TGTGCCAGCACCCATGGCGGAGGAGAGACCCAGTACTTC. Amino acids: CASTHGGGETQYF.

This clonotype was detected many times. This chain connects TRBV7-2 to TRBJ1-2; a weak D match, TRBD1 (6 bases). The CDR3 length is 13 residues. CDR1 is SGHTA and CDR2 is FQGNSA in the germline V gene. V was shortened by 5 bases and J by 3 bases, with 10 bases between the two germline ends. The CDR3 is CASSETGYYGYTF. In DNA, the CDR3 is TGTGCCAGCAGCGAAACAGGGTACTATGGCTACACCTTC. Full variable domain (rest looked up from reference TRBV7-2 and TRBJ1-2): GAGVSQSPSNKVTEKGKDVELRCDPISGHTALYWYRQSLGQGLEFLIYFQGNSAPDKSGLPSDRFSAERTGGSVSTLTIQRTQQEDSAVYLCASSETGYYGYTFGSGTRLTVV.

This clonotype occurred many times. The V gene is TRBV7-8, the J gene TRBJ2-3; 9 bases are shared with TRBD1. CDR1 is SGHVS, CDR2 FQNEAQ, per germline. V lost 1 base and J lost 2; bases outside the gene matches: 4. The CDR3 is made up of 16 amino acids. The CDR3 coding sequence is TGTGCCAGCAGCTTAGGTTGGACAGGGGCCACAGATACGCAGTATTTT. Amino acids: CASSLGWTGATDTQYF.

The chain combines TRBV14 with TRBJ2-3; D is possibly TRBD2 (6 bases). This CDR3 is built from 16 residues. V dropped 0 bases and J dropped 5 bases, with 15 bases sitting between them. CDR1 is SGHDN and CDR2 is FVKESK in the germline V gene. CDR3 DNA sequence: TGTGCCAGCAGCCAAGATTGGAGGGGAGGAGGAGATACGCAGTATTTT. It yields the protein CASSQDWRGGGDTQYF.

Ten or more counts support this clonotype. The gene calls are TRBV12-3 or TRBV12-4 and TRBJ2-7; TRBD1 matches 10 bases. V dropped 3 bases and J dropped 9; count of bases not matched to a gene: 8. This CDR3 has 14 residues. The CDR3 bases are TGTGCCAGCAGTTTGTCGACAGGGGGCGCTTGGCAGTACTTC. Its protein is CASSLSTGGAWQYF.

The V call is TRBV7-9, the J call TRBJ1-1; no clear D gene. CDR1 SEHNR and CDR2 FQNEAQ come from the germline V gene (reference sequence). This CDR3 is 14 amino acids long. The germline V and J ends were trimmed by 5 bases and 1 base, with 11 bases remaining between them. The CDR3: CASSHRLQNTEAFF. CDR3 in DNA: TGTGCCAGCAGCCATCGACTTCAGAACACTGAAGCTTTCTTT.

This clonotype was detected many times. The CDR3 coding sequence is TGTGCCAGCAGTTTATTTTCCGGCGGGAGTCTCAGCTACGAGCAGTACTTC. It codes for CASSLFSGGSLSYEQYF. This chain joins TRBV12-3 or TRBV12-4 and TRBJ2-7, with 7 positions matching TRBD2. The CDR3 extends over 17 amino acids. V was clipped by 2 bases and J by 3 bases; unmatched bases: 13.

The V and J genes are TRBV28 and TRBJ2-1; 9 positions agree with TRBD2. The CDR3 runs to 14 residues. From germline, CDR1 is MDHEN and CDR2 SYDVKM. Trimming at V came to 7 bases and at J to 9 bases, leaving 10 bases not matched to a gene. CDR3 amino acids: CASKTRGTSLEQFF. The CDR3, as DNA: TGTGCCAGCAAAACAAGAGGGACTAGCCTTGAGCAGTTCTTC. The whole variable domain, filled in from reference TRBV28 and TRBJ2-1, reads DVKVTQSSRYLVKRTGEKVFLECVQDMDHENMFWYRQDPGLGLRLIYFSYDVKMKEKGDIPEGYSVSREKKERFSLILESASTNQTSMYLCASKTRGTSLEQFFGPGTRLTVL.

CDR3 in DNA: TGTGCCAGCAGTGAAGCAGGCTGGGCCGGGGAGCTGTTTTTT. Translation gives CASSEAGWAGELFF. The chain couples TRBV2 to TRBJ2-2; D is undetermined. In germline, CDR1 is SNHLY, CDR2 FYNNEI. There are 14 residues in the CDR3. Deletions cut 0 bases from V and 6 bases from J, with 8 bases between.

CDR3 sequence (DNA): TGTGCCAGCTCACAAGGACTGGAATACGAGCAGTACGTC. Translation gives CASSQGLEYEQYV. The chain couples TRBV18 to TRBJ2-7; possibly TRBD2 for D (5 bases). The V gene's germline CDR1 is KGHSH and CDR2 LQKENI. The CDR3 loop spans 13 amino acids. Trimming removed 4 bases from V and 4 bases from J, with 11 bases in between.

This clonotype occurred many times. The genes are TRBV7-2 and TRBJ2-3; possibly TRBD2 for D (6 bases). V lost 6 bases and J lost 5, with 18 bases in between. The CDR3 is 15 amino acids. In germline, CDR1 is SGHTA, CDR2 FQGNSA. CDR3 in DNA: TGTGCCAGCAGTCCGTCTGGGGGGAGTGAAGATACGCAGTATTTT. It specifies CASSPSGGSEDTQYF.

This clonotype has ten or more counts. This chain uses TRBV6-1 with TRBJ2-5, with D maybe TRBD2 (6 bases). V was pared by 0 bases and J by 2 bases, with 16 bases between. The CDR3 runs to 17 residues. CDR1 and CDR2 (germline): MNHNS, SASEGT. As DNA, the CDR3 is TGTGCCAGCAGTGAAGCTTGGCGGGAAGCCCGACAAGAGACCCAGTACTTC. This translates into CASSEAWREARQETQYF.

The rearrangement uses TRBV4-1 and TRBJ2-7; possibly TRBD2 for D (5 bases). The germline V gene has CDR1 MGHRA and CDR2 YSYEKL. The CDR3 runs to 15 residues. Trimming removed 3 bases from V and 3 bases from J, with 15 bases in between. The CDR3 protein is CASSHGVAARYEQYF. For the CDR3, the DNA is TGCGCCAGCAGCCACGGGGTAGCAGCTCGCTACGAGCAGTACTTC.

This clonotype was observed a few times. The chain has TRBV2 and TRBJ2-1, with 12 nucleotides matching TRBD2. V lost 6 bases, J lost 8 bases, and 8 bases stayed unmatched. Germline CDR1 is SNHLY and CDR2 is FYNNEI. This CDR3 region has 15 residues. CDR3: CASRMGLAGLYEQFF. CDR3 sequence (DNA): TGTGCCAGCAGGATGGGACTAGCGGGTTTATATGAGCAGTTCTTC.

This clonotype has at least ten counts. The chain links TRBV28 to TRBJ2-2, with a tentative D call TRBD2 (5 bases). CDR1 is MDHEN, CDR2 SYDVKM, per germline. V lost 9 bases and J lost 2, with 22 bases in between. The CDR3 covers 17 residues. The CDR3 spells CASRSTSGQFNTGELFF. CDR3 DNA sequence: TGTGCCAGTCGCAGCACCAGCGGCCAATTCAACACCGGGGAGCTGTTTTTT.

This clonotype came up many times. The chain is built from TRBV6-2 or TRBV6-3 and TRBJ1-2, with TRBD1 matching over 11 bases. Germline assignment: CDR1 MNHEY and CDR2 SVGEGT. The ends lost 5 bases at V and 7 bases at J; junction bases unmatched: 6. This CDR3 contains 14 residues. The CDR3 DNA reads as TGTGCCAGCAGTGACGGACAGGGGGCGTCTGGCTACACCTTC. The encoded protein is CASSDGQGASGYTF.

There are many counts of this clonotype. The chain combines TRBV7-6 with TRBJ2-1; D unclear. Trimming left V 5 bases short and J 6 bases short, with 14 bases between. The germline V gene has CDR1 SGHVS and CDR2 FNYEAQ. CDR3 length equals 14 residues. As DNA, the CDR3 is TGTGCCAGCAGCCCGAGCCGATCGGGCAATGAGCAGTTCTTC. As protein: CASSPSRSGNEQFF. The complete variable domain, with remaining parts taken from reference TRBV7-6 and TRBJ2-1, reads GAGVSQSPRYKVTKRGQDVALRCDPISGHVSLYWYRQALGQGPEFLTYFNYEAQQDKSGLPNDRFSAERPEGSISTLTIQRTEQRDSAMYRCASSPSRSGNEQFFGPGTRLTVL.